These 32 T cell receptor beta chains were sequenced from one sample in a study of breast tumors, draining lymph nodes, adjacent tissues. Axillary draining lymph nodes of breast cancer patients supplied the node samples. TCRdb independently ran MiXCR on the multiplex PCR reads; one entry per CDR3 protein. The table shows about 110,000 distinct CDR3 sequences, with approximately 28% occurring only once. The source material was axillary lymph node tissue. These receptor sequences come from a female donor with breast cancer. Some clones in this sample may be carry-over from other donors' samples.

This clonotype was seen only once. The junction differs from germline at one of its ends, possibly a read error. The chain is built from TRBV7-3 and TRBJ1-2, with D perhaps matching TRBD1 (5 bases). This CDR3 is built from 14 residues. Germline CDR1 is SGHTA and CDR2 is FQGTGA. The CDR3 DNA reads TGTGCCAACAGCCAAACGGGGGAAAACTATGGCTACACCTTC. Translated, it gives CANSQTGENYGYTF.

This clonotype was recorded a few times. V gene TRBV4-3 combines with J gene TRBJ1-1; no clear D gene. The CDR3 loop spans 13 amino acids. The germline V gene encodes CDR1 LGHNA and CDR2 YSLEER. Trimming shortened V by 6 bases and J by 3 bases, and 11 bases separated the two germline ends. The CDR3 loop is CASREELYTEAFF. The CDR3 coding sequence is TGCGCCAGCAGAGAAGAGTTATACACTGAAGCTTTCTTT.

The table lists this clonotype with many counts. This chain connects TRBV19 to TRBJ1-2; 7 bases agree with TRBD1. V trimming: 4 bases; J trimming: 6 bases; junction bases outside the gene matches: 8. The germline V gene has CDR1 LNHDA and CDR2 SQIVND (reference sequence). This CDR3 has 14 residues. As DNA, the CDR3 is TGTGCCAGTAGTAAAAGACAGGGAGTTGATGGCTACACCTTC. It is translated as CASSKRQGVDGYTF.

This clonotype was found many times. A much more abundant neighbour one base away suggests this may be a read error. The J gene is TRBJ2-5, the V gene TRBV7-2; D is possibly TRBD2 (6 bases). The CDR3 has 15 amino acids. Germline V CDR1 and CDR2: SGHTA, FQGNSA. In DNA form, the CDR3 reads TGTGCCAGCAGCCAAGGGTGGCGGAGGGAAGAGACCCAGCACTTC. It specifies CASSQGWRREETQHF.

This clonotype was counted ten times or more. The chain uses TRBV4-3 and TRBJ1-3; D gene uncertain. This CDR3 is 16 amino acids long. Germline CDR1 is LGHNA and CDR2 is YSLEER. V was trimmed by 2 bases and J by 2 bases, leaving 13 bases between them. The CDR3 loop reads CASSQSRQATGNTIYF. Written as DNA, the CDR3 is TGCGCCAGCAGCCAATCCCGCCAGGCAACTGGAAACACCATATATTTT.

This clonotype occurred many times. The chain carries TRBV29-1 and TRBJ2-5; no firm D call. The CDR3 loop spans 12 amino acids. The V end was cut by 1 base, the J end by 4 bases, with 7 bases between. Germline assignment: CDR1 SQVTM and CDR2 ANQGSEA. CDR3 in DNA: TGCAGCGTTGAAGGCTCTGGAGAGACCCAGTACTTC. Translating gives CSVEGSGETQYF.

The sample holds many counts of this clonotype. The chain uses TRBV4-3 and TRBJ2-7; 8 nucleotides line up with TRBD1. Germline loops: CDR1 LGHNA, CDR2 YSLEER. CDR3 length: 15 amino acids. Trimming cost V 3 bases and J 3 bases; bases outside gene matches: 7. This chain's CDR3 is CASSQDGTGGYEQYF. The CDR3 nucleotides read TGCGCCAGCAGCCAGGACGGAACAGGGGGCTACGAGCAGTACTTC.

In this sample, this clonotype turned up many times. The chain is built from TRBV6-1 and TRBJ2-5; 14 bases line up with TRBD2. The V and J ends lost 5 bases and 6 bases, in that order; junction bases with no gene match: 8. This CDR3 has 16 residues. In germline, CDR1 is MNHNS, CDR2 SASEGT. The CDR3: CASSMTSGGAIKTQYF. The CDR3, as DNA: TGTGCCAGCAGTATGACTAGCGGGGGGGCAATAAAGACCCAGTACTTC.

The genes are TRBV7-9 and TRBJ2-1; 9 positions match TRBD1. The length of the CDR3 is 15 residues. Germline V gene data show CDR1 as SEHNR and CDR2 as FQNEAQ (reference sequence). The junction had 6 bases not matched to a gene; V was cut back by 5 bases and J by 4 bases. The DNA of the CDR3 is TGTGCCAGCAGCCCGGGACAGGGACTATACAATGAGCAGTTCTTC. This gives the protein CASSPGQGLYNEQFF.

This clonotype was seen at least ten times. Here the CDR3 DNA reads TGTGCCAGCAGCGTAGGAATAACAGTGAACTATGGCTACACCTTC. Its translation: CASSVGITVNYGYTF. V usage is TRBV9 and J usage is TRBJ1-2; no firm D call. This CDR3 contains 15 residues. V gave up 0 bases and J gave up 2 bases, with 11 bases separating them. From germline, CDR1 is SGDLS and CDR2 YYNGEE.

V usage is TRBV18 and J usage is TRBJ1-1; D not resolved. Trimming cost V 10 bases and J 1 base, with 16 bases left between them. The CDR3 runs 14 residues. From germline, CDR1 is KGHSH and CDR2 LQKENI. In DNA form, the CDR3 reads TGTGCCACCGGTACGGGGATGTGGAACACTGAAGCTTTCTTT. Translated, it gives CATGTGMWNTEAFF.

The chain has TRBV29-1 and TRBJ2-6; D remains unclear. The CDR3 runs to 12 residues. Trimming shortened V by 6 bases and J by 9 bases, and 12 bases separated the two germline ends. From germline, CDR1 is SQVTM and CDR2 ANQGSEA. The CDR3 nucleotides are TGCAGCGTGGGCCCTTGGGGCAACGTCCTGACTTTC. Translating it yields CSVGPWGNVLTF.

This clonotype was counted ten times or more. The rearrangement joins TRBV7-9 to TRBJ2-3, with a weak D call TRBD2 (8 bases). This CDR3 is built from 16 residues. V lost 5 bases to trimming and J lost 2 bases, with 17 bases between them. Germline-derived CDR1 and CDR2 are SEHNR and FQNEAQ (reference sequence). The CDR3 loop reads CASSQGVAGNTDTQYF. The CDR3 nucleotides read TGTGCCAGCAGCCAGGGGGTAGCGGGGAACACAGATACGCAGTATTTT. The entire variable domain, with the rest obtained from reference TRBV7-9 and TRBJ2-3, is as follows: DTGVSQNPRHKITKRGQNVTFRCDPISEHNRLYWYRQTLGQGPEFLTYFQNEAQLEKSRLLSDRFSAERPKGSFSTLEIQRTEQGDSAMYLCASSQGVAGNTDTQYFGPGTRLTVL.

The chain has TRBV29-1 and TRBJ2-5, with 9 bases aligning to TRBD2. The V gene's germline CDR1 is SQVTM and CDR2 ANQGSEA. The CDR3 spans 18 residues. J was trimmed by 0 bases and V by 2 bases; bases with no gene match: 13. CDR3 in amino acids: CSVELAGLGGRDQETQYF. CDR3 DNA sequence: TGCAGCGTTGAACTAGCGGGGCTCGGGGGCCGTGACCAAGAGACCCAGTACTTC.

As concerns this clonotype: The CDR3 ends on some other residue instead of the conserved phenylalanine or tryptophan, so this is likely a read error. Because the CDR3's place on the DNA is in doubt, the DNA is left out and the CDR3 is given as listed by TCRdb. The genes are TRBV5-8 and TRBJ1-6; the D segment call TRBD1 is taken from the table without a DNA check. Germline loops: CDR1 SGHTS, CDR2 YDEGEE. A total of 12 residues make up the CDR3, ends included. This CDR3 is CASSSWSSRQGP.

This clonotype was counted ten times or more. CDR3 nucleotides: TGTGCCAGCAGCCCCTGGTATAGCTCTGGAAACACCATATATTTT. As protein: CASSPWYSSGNTIYF. The rearrangement joins TRBV7-2 to TRBJ1-3; D is undetermined. With 5 bases removed from V and 0 bases from J, the gap between germline ends came to 11 bases. CDR1 SGHTA and CDR2 FQGNSA come from the germline V gene. The CDR3 length is 15 residues.

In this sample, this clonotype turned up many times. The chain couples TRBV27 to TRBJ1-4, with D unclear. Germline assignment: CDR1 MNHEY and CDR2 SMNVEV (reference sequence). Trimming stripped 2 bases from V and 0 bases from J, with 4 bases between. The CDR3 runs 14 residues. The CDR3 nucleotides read TGTGCCAGCAGTTTAACCGCAACTAATGAAAAACTGTTTTTT. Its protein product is CASSLTATNEKLFF.

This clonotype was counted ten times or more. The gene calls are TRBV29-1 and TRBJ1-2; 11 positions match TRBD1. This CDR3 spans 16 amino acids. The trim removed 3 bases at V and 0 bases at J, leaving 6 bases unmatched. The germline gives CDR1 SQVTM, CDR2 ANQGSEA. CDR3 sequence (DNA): TGCAGCGTTGATGGTGGGACAGGGGGTCCTAACTATGGCTACACCTTC. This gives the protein CSVDGGTGGPNYGYTF. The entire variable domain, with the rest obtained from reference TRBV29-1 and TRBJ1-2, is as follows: SAVISQKPSRDICQRGTSLTIQCQVDSQVTMMFWYRQQPGQSLTLIATANQGSEATYESGFVIDKFPISRPNLTFSTLTVSNMSPEDSSIYLCSVDGGTGGPNYGYTFGSGTRLTVV.

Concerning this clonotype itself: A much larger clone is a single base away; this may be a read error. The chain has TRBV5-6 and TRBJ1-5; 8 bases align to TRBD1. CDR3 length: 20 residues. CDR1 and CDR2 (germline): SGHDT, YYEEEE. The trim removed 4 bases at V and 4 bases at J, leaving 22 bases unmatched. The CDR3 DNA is TGTGCCAGCAGCCAGAACCGGGCCAGGGGGCCGGAATCGGAGAATCAGCCCCAGCATTTT. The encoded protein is CASSQNRARGPESENQPQHF.

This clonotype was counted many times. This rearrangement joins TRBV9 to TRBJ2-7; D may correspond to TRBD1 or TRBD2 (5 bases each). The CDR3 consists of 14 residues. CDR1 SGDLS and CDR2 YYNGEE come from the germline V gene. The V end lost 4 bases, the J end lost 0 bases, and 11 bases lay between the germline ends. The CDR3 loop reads CASSTRDHSYEQYF. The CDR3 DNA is TGTGCCAGCAGCACCCGGGACCACTCCTACGAGCAGTACTTC.

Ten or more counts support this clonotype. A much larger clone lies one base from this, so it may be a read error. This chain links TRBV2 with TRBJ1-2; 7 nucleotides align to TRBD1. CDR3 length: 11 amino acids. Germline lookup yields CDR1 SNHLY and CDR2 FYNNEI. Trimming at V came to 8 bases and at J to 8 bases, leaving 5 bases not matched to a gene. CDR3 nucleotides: TGTGCCAGCGGGAGGGACAGCGGCTACACCTTC. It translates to CASGRDSGYTF.

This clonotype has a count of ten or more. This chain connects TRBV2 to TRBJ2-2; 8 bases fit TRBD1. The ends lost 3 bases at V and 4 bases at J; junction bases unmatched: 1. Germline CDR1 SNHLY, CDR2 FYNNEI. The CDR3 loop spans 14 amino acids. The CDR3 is CASSDTGGTGELFF. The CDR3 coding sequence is TGTGCCAGCAGTGATACAGGGGGCACCGGGGAGCTGTTTTTT.

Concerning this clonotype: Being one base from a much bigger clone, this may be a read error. The DNA of the CDR3 is TGTGCCAGCAGCCCCTTAGTTACCGGGGGCGGTGAGACCCAGTACTTC. As protein: CASSPLVTGGGETQYF. The chain links TRBV5-4 to TRBJ2-5, with D possibly being TRBD1 or TRBD2 (6 bases each). This CDR3 contains 16 residues. The V gene lost 4 bases and the J gene lost 5 bases, with 21 bases spanning the gap. Germline lookup yields CDR1 SGHNT and CDR2 YYREEE (reference sequence). Full variable domain (missing parts from reference TRBV5-4 and TRBJ2-5): ETGVTQSPTHLIKTRGQQVTLRCSSQSGHNTVSWYQQALGQGPQFIFQYYREEENGRGNFPPRFSGLQFPNYSSELNVNALELDDSALYLCASSPLVTGGGETQYFGPGTRLLVL.

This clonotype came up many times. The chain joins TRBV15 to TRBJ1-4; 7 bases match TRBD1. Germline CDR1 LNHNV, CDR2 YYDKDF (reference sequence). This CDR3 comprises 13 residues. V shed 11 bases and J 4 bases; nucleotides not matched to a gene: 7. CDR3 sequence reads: CAAGGQINEKLFF. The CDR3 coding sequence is TGTGCCGCAGGGGGACAGATTAATGAAAAACTGTTTTTT.

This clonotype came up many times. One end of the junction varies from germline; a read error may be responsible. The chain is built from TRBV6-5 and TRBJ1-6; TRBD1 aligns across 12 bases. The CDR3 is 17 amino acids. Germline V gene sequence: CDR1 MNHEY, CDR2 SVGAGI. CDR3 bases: TGTGCCAGCAGTCACTCAGGTTCCGGGACAGGGGGCTCACCCCTCCACTTT. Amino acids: CASSHSGSGTGGSPLHF.

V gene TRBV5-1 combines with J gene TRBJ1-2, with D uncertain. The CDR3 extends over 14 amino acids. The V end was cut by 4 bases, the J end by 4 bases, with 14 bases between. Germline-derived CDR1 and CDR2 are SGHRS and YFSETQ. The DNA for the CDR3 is TGCGCCAGCAGCAATGCGGCGAGGACCTATGGCTACACCTTC. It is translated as CASSNAARTYGYTF.

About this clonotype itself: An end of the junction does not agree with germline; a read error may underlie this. The CDR3 loop is CSAKGPGELSF. The CDR3 DNA is TGCAGTGCTAAGGGGCCTGGGGAGCTGTCTTTT. The V call is TRBV20-1, the J call TRBJ2-2; D is perhaps TRBD1 or TRBD2 (5 bases each). Germline V gives CDR1 DFQATT, CDR2 SNEGSKA (reference sequence). This CDR3 contains 11 residues.

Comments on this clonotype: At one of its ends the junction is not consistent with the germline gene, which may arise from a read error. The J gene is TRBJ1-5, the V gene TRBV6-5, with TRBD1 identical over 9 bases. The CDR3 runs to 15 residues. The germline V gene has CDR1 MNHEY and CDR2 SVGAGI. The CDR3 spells CASSHSGQGNGPQHF. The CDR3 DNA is TGTGCCAGCAGTCACTCGGGACAGGGTAATGGTCCCCAGCATTTT.

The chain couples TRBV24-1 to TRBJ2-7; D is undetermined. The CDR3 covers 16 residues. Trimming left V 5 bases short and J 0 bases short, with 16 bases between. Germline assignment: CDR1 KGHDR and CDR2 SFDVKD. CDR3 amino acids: CATSARAETFSYEQYF. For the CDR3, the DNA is TGTGCCACCAGTGCTAGAGCTGAGACTTTCTCCTACGAGCAGTACTTC.

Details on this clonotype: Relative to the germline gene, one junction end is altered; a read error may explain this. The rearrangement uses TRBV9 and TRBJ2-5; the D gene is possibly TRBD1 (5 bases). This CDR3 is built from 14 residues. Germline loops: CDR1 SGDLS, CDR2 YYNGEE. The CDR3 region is CASSVEQVLETQSF. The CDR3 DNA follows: TGTGCCAGCAGCGTGGAACAGGTCTTGGAGACCCAGTCCTTC.

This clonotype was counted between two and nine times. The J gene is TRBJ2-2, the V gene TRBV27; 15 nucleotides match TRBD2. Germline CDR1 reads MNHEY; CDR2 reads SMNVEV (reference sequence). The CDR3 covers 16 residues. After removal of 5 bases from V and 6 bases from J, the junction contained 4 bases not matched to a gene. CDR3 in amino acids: CASSVWTSGRAGELFF. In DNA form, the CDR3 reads TGTGCCAGCAGTGTGTGGACTAGCGGGAGGGCCGGGGAGCTGTTTTTT.

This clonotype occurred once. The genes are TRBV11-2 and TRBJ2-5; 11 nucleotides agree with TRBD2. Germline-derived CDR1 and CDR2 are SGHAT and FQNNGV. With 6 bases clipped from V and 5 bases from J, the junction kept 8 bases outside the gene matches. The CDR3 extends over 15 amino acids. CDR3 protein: CASRVGVAGGETQYF. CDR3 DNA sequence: TGTGCCAGCAGAGTGGGAGTAGCGGGGGGGGAGACCCAGTACTTC.